This T cell receptor beta chain came from a study of shared T cell receptors in the human thymus. Sequencing used immunoSEQ multiplex PCR; TCRdb keeps in-frame clones, though not all of them. Among some 640,000 clones, more than 75% were seen once, and the ten largest hold over 0.008%. CDR3 length: 13 amino acids. Germline lookup yields CDR1 SGHDT and CDR2 YYEEEE. The V and J ends lost 4 bases and 3 bases, in that order; junction bases with no gene match: 3. This clone is a singleton in its sample. These data were also reused for a study on human thymus T cells. This second report adds: Samples came from healthy Finnish infants during open corrective cardiac surgery. The thymus tissue came from resections taken during corrective heart surgery. Repertoires sampled from thymus and blood appeared biased in V and J gene usage. Related studies found that unrelated individuals share highly overlapping thymic repertoires.

The TCR originated in a boy younger than two with a congenital heart defect. This rearrangement joins TRBV5-6 to TRBJ1-1; 7 nucleotides line up with TRBD1. Sequencing input: thymocytes. This chain's CDR3 is CASSPDRDTEAFF. As DNA, the CDR3 is TGTGCCAGCAGCCCCGACAGGGACACTGAAGCTTTCTTT.